This is a list of T cell receptor beta chains from one sample in a study of cytomegalovirus exposure and HLA in healthy donors. The protocol was immunoSEQ multiplex PCR, while the TCRdb copy is restricted to in-frame clones and leaves out a portion. Among 200,000 to 250,000 clones listed, approximately 83% were seen once. The sequenced material came from PBMCs. The receptor set was obtained from a woman aged 25 to 45 in good health and CMV-seropositive. CDR3s include the opening cysteine and the closing phenylalanine or tryptophan. A D gene is named only where the DNA matches it firmly. Some rows mark clone size as missing; the rest say once, few, many or name a class of expanded clone.

abundance: .
j_gene: TRBJ2-7
d_gene: TRBD1
v_gene: TRBV19
CDR3nt: TGTGCCACTACACAATCCGGGACAGGGACCGAGCAGTACTTC
CDR3aa: CATTQSGTGTEQYF

abundance: .
j_gene: TRBJ2-5
d_gene: .
v_gene: TRBV11-3
CDR3nt: TGTGCCAGCAGCCCCAACGACGAGACCCAGTACTTC
CDR3aa: CASSPNDETQYF

abundance: .
j_gene: TRBJ2-6
d_gene: .
v_gene: TRBV28
CDR3nt: TGTGCCAGCAAACCTGGGGCCAACGTCCTGACTTTC
CDR3aa: CASKPGANVLTF

abundance: .
j_gene: TRBJ1-1
d_gene: .
v_gene: TRBV4-3
CDR3nt: TGCGCCAGCAGCCAACGGGTCCGGGAGGTCACTGAAGCTTTCTTT
CDR3aa: CASSQRVREVTEAFF

abundance: .
j_gene: TRBJ2-2
d_gene: TRBD2
v_gene: TRBV5-1
CDR3nt: TGCGCCAGCAGCTTGTCGTCTAGCGGGTACTTGAACACCGGGGAGCTGTTTTTT
CDR3aa: CASSLSSSGYLNTGELFF

abundance: .
j_gene: TRBJ1-2
d_gene: .
v_gene: TRBV28
CDR3nt: TGTGCCAGCAGTACTCAGGGTAACTATGGCTACACCTTC
CDR3aa: CASSTQGNYGYTF

abundance: .
j_gene: TRBJ2-1
d_gene: TRBD2
v_gene: TRBV30
CDR3nt: TGTGCCTCCCAGGGAGGGAGGGCCTATGAGCAGTTCTTC
CDR3aa: CASQGGRAYEQFF

abundance: .
j_gene: TRBJ2-7
d_gene: TRBD1
v_gene: TRBV5-1
CDR3nt: TGCGCCAGCAGCTCACTACAGGGGAACTACGAGCAGTACTTC
CDR3aa: CASSSLQGNYEQYF

abundance: .
j_gene: TRBJ1-2
d_gene: .
v_gene: TRBV2
CDR3nt: TGTGCCAGCAGTCAGGAGGGGCCCGCGGGGGGCTACACCTTC
CDR3aa: CASSQEGPAGGYTF

abundance: once
j_gene: TRBJ1-5
d_gene: .
v_gene: TRBV6-5
CDR3nt: TGTGCCAGCAGTTACGGAGGGGGAAGCAATCAGCCCCAGCATTTT
CDR3aa: CASSYGGGSNQPQHF

abundance: .
j_gene: TRBJ1-2
d_gene: .
v_gene: TRBV18
CDR3nt: TGTGCCAGCTCACCACCCCAGGGCTATGGCTACACCTTC
CDR3aa: CASSPPQGYGYTF

abundance: .
j_gene: TRBJ2-1
d_gene: .
v_gene: TRBV11-2
CDR3nt: TGTGCCAGCAGCGACACAGGAGACAATGAGCAGTTCTTC
CDR3aa: CASSDTGDNEQFF

abundance: .
j_gene: TRBJ2-3
d_gene: .
v_gene: TRBV5-6
CDR3nt: TGTGCCAGCAGCCCAAATAGCGGAGCTAGCACAGATACGCAGTATTTT
CDR3aa: CASSPNSGASTDTQYF

abundance: few
j_gene: TRBJ2-3
d_gene: .
v_gene: TRBV30
CDR3nt: TGTGCCACGGACATCCTGTCGGGAGATACGCAGTATTTT
CDR3aa: CATDILSGDTQYF

abundance: once
j_gene: TRBJ1-2
d_gene: .
v_gene: TRBV30
CDR3nt: TGTGCAGGAGGGGTGGGCAGGGATAACTATGGCTACACCTTC
CDR3aa: CAGGVGRDNYGYTF

abundance: many
j_gene: TRBJ1-2
d_gene: .
v_gene: TRBV30
CDR3nt: TGTGCCTGGAGTGGGGGGACCGAGGGAGACTATGGCTACACCTTC
CDR3aa: CAWSGGTEGDYGYTF

abundance: once
j_gene: TRBJ2-7
d_gene: .
v_gene: TRBV28
CDR3nt: TGTGCCAGCAATACCATAGGGGAGACGTCCTACGAGCAGTACTTC
CDR3aa: CASNTIGETSYEQYF

abundance: .
j_gene: TRBJ2-7
d_gene: .
v_gene: TRBV4-2
CDR3nt: TGTGCCAGCAGCCAAGGGGCCTCCTACGAGCAGTACTTC
CDR3aa: CASSQGASYEQYF

abundance: .
j_gene: TRBJ2-1
d_gene: TRBD2
v_gene: TRBV18
CDR3nt: TGTGCCAGCTCTCGGTGGACTAGCGGAAGCGCCTACAATGAGCAGTTCTTC
CDR3aa: CASSRWTSGSAYNEQFF

abundance: .
j_gene: TRBJ2-1
d_gene: .
v_gene: TRBV27
CDR3nt: TGTGCCAGCAGTTTGAGTTTCCGTTACAATGAGCAGTTCTTC
CDR3aa: CASSLSFRYNEQFF

abundance: once
j_gene: TRBJ2-1
d_gene: .
v_gene: TRBV27
CDR3nt: TGTGCCAGCAGTGGAAGAAGCGAATCAAGTTACAATGAGCAGTTCTTC
CDR3aa: CASSGRSESSYNEQFF

abundance: .
j_gene: TRBJ2-5
d_gene: TRBD2
v_gene: TRBV29-1
CDR3nt: TGCAGCGTTGCTAGCGGGGGGGAACAAGAGACCCAGTACTTC
CDR3aa: CSVASGGEQETQYF

abundance: .
j_gene: TRBJ2-7
d_gene: TRBD2
v_gene: TRBV9
CDR3nt: TGTGCCAGCAGCGTAGGGACTAGCGGGAGCTCCTACGAGCAGTACTTC
CDR3aa: CASSVGTSGSSYEQYF

abundance: .
j_gene: TRBJ2-7
d_gene: .
v_gene: TRBV5-1
CDR3nt: TGCGCCAGCAGCTTCTCCAACGGACTGGGCGAGCAGTACTTC
CDR3aa: CASSFSNGLGEQYF

abundance: .
j_gene: TRBJ1-1
d_gene: .
v_gene: TRBV30
CDR3nt: TGTGCCTGGAGTGTCTTCATGAACACTGAAGCTTTCTTT
CDR3aa: CAWSVFMNTEAFF

abundance: .
j_gene: TRBJ2-3
d_gene: TRBD1
v_gene: TRBV7-9
CDR3nt: TGTGCCAGCAGCATATGGACAGGGCCTCGCACAGATACGCAGTATTTT
CDR3aa: CASSIWTGPRTDTQYF

abundance: .
j_gene: TRBJ2-1
d_gene: TRBD2
v_gene: TRBV27
CDR3nt: TGTGCCAGCAGCTCCGAAGTGGCGGGAGCTCTATACTACAATGAGCAGTTCTTC
CDR3aa: CASSSEVAGALYYNEQFF

abundance: .
j_gene: TRBJ2-1
d_gene: TRBD1
v_gene: TRBV18
CDR3nt: TGTGCCAGCTCATGGGGGGACAGGGAGTCCTCCTACAATGAGCAGTTCTTC
CDR3aa: CASSWGDRESSYNEQFF

abundance: .
j_gene: TRBJ1-1
d_gene: .
v_gene: TRBV7-9
CDR3nt: TGTGCCAGCAGCTTAACGCCTTCAGGGCCAGGACCCACTGAAGCTTTCTTT
CDR3aa: CASSLTPSGPGPTEAFF

abundance: .
j_gene: TRBJ2-7
d_gene: .
v_gene: TRBV11-2
CDR3nt: TGTGCCAGCAGTCTATACTACGGGGACTACGAGCAGTACTTC
CDR3aa: CASSLYYGDYEQYF

abundance: .
j_gene: TRBJ2-3
d_gene: .
v_gene: TRBV10-2
CDR3nt: TGCGCCAGCAGTCGACAGGCGCCAGATACGCAGTATTTT
CDR3aa: CASSRQAPDTQYF

abundance: .
j_gene: TRBJ2-1
d_gene: TRBD1
v_gene: TRBV2
CDR3nt: TGTGCCAGCAGGGGGGGGACAGGGTTGTACAATGAGCAGTTCTTC
CDR3aa: CASRGGTGLYNEQFF

abundance: once
j_gene: TRBJ2-1
d_gene: TRBD2
v_gene: TRBV9
CDR3nt: TGTGCCAGCAATCTAGCGGGAGGGCCGGATGAGCAGTTCTTC
CDR3aa: CASNLAGGPDEQFF

abundance: .
j_gene: TRBJ1-4
d_gene: .
v_gene: TRBV6-1
CDR3nt: TGTGCCAGCAAAACCGGTCTTAATGAAAAACTGTTTTTT
CDR3aa: CASKTGLNEKLFF

abundance: few
j_gene: TRBJ1-5
d_gene: .
v_gene: TRBV30
CDR3nt: TGTGCCTGGAGCGCCCCAGCCGAAGCTAGCAATCAGCCCCAGCATTTT
CDR3aa: CAWSAPAEASNQPQHF

abundance: .
j_gene: TRBJ2-7
d_gene: .
v_gene: TRBV7-9
CDR3nt: TGTGCCAGCAGCTTAGCGGCAGGACTCACCTACGAGCAGTACTTC
CDR3aa: CASSLAAGLTYEQYF

abundance: .
j_gene: TRBJ2-3
d_gene: .
v_gene: TRBV9
CDR3nt: TGTGCCAGCCTATCCCGGGACCCATTCACAGATACGCAGTATTTT
CDR3aa: CASLSRDPFTDTQYF

abundance: .
j_gene: TRBJ2-5
d_gene: TRBD2
v_gene: TRBV7-2
CDR3nt: TGTGCCAGCAGCTTAAAGATGGGACTAGCGACGTCGGAGACCCAGTACTTC
CDR3aa: CASSLKMGLATSETQYF

abundance: .
j_gene: TRBJ1-1
d_gene: .
v_gene: TRBV6-5
CDR3nt: TGTGCCAGCAGTCCAACAGAGAACGCTGAAGCTTTCTTT
CDR3aa: CASSPTENAEAFF

abundance: .
j_gene: TRBJ2-3
d_gene: TRBD2
v_gene: TRBV6-4
CDR3nt: TGTGCCAGCAGTGACTCTAGCGGGAGGGATACGCAGTATTTT
CDR3aa: CASSDSSGRDTQYF

abundance: .
j_gene: TRBJ2-7
d_gene: TRBD2
v_gene: TRBV4-2
CDR3nt: TGTGCCAGCAGCCAAGGGCTAGCGGGACCCTACGAGCAGTACTTC
CDR3aa: CASSQGLAGPYEQYF

abundance: .
j_gene: TRBJ2-7
d_gene: TRBD2
v_gene: TRBV5-1
CDR3nt: TGCGCCAGCAGCTTCCTAGCGGATACTTACGAGCAGTACTTC
CDR3aa: CASSFLADTYEQYF

abundance: .
j_gene: TRBJ2-6
d_gene: TRBD1
v_gene: TRBV6-1
CDR3nt: TGTGCCAGCAGTGACGGGACAGGGGGCGTTCTGGGGGCCAACGTCCTGACTTTC
CDR3aa: CASSDGTGGVLGANVLTF

abundance: .
j_gene: TRBJ2-3
d_gene: .
v_gene: TRBV7-3
CDR3nt: TGTGCCAGCAGCTTAACGGCTAGCACCACAGATACGCAGTATTTT
CDR3aa: CASSLTASTTDTQYF

abundance: few
j_gene: TRBJ2-2
d_gene: .
v_gene: TRBV30
CDR3nt: TGTGCCTGGAGCCGTTTTGGGAGCGGCACCGGGGAGCTGTTTTTT
CDR3aa: CAWSRFGSGTGELFF

abundance: .
j_gene: TRBJ1-1
d_gene: .
v_gene: TRBV30
CDR3nt: TGTGCCTGGAGTAGGACAAACACTGAAGCTTTCTTT
CDR3aa: CAWSRTNTEAFF

abundance: few
j_gene: TRBJ1-2
d_gene: .
v_gene: TRBV28
CDR3nt: TGTGCCAGCACCTCAACCGGAGGGCGGGACATGGGCTACACCTTC
CDR3aa: CASTSTGGRDMGYTF

abundance: once
j_gene: TRBJ1-2
d_gene: .
v_gene: TRBV27
CDR3nt: TGTGCCAGCAAAGAAGCCCAGGGTTTTAACTATGGCTACACCTTC
CDR3aa: CASKEAQGFNYGYTF

abundance: .
j_gene: TRBJ2-1
d_gene: .
v_gene: TRBV9
CDR3nt: TGTGCCAGCAGCGTAGCGGGGGATTCCTACAATGAGCAGTTCTTC
CDR3aa: CASSVAGDSYNEQFF

abundance: .
j_gene: TRBJ2-7
d_gene: TRBD2
v_gene: TRBV25-1
CDR3nt: TGTGCCAGCAGTACAGGACTAGCGGTCGAGCAGTACTTC
CDR3aa: CASSTGLAVEQYF

abundance: .
j_gene: TRBJ2-7
d_gene: .
v_gene: TRBV2
CDR3nt: TGTGCCAGCAGTGATAGAGGCAGGGCCTACGAGCAGTACTTC
CDR3aa: CASSDRGRAYEQYF

abundance: .
j_gene: TRBJ2-7
d_gene: .
v_gene: TRBV30
CDR3nt: TGTGCCTGGAGTGGCACAACCCCACAGGGTCTCTCCTACGAGCAGTACTTC
CDR3aa: CAWSGTTPQGLSYEQYF

abundance: .
j_gene: TRBJ2-7
d_gene: TRBD2
v_gene: TRBV27
CDR3nt: TGTGCCAGCAGTTTACTAGCGGGAGGGCCTGAGCAGTACTTC
CDR3aa: CASSLLAGGPEQYF

abundance: .
j_gene: TRBJ2-7
d_gene: TRBD1
v_gene: TRBV7-6
CDR3nt: TGTGCCAGCGCAGGGGGCGTTTACTACGAGCAGTACTTC
CDR3aa: CASAGGVYYEQYF

abundance: .
j_gene: TRBJ1-1
d_gene: .
v_gene: TRBV6-6
CDR3nt: TGTGCCAGCAGTTACGGAGGTTTTAACACTGAAGCTTTCTTT
CDR3aa: CASSYGGFNTEAFF

abundance: once
j_gene: TRBJ1-3
d_gene: .
v_gene: TRBV30
CDR3nt: TGTGCCTGGAGTCGCCAGCCTTCTGGAAACACCATATATTTT
CDR3aa: CAWSRQPSGNTIYF